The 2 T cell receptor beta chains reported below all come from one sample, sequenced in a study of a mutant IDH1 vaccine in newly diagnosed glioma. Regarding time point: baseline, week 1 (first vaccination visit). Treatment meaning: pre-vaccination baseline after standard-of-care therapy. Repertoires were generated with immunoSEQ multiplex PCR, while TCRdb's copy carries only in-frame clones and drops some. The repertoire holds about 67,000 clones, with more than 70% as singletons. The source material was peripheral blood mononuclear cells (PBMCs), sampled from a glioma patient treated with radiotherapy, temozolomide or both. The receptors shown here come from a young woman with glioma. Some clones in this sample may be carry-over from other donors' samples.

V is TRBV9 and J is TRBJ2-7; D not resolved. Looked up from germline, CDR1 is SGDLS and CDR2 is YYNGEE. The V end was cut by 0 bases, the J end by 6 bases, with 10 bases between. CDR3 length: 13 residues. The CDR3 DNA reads TGTGCCAGCAGCGTAGTGGGCTCGGGCGAGCAGTACTTC. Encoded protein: CASSVVGSGEQYF.

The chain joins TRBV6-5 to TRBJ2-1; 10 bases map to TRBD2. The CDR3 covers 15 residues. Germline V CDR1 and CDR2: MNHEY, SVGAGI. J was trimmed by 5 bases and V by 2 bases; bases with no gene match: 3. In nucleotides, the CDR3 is TGTGCCAGCAGTTACGCCGGACTAGCGGACAATGAGCAGTTCTTC. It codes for CASSYAGLADNEQFF.